These T cell receptor beta chains were read from a single sample in a study of blood T cell repertoires in COVID-19. Some clones are missing from TCRdb's copy, which holds only in-frame ones; the method was immunoSEQ multiplex PCR. The sample has 150,000 to 200,000 clones, roughly 84% seen once. Material: PBMCs or T cells enriched from blood (not recorded which). The receptors come from a human donor with acute COVID-19. The donor label of this sample is uncertain. CDR3s include the opening cysteine and the closing phenylalanine or tryptophan. A D gene is named only where the DNA matches it firmly. Clone sizes are given selectively: once, few, many, or a class where the clone is expanded.

v_call,d_call,cdr3_length,j_call,clone_size,cdr3_aa,cdr3_nt
TRBV9,TRBD2,15,TRBJ2-3,NA,CASSQAGGETDTQYF,TGTGCCAGCAGCCAAGCGGGGGGGGAGACAGATACGCAGTATTTT
TRBV5-4,TRBD1,16,TRBJ2-7,NA,CASSLSLGQGSNEQYF,TGTGCCAGCAGCTTGAGCCTGGGACAGGGGAGTAACGAGCAGTACTTC
TRBV6-4,TRBD2,16,TRBJ2-1,NA,CASSDLAGGPYNEQFF,TGTGCCAGCAGTGACCTAGCGGGGGGCCCCTACAATGAGCAGTTCTTC
TRBV30,TRBD1,15,TRBJ1-4,NA,CAWKQGLQTNEKLFF,TGTGCCTGGAAACAGGGGTTGCAAACTAATGAAAAACTGTTTTTT
TRBV9,TRBD1,16,TRBJ1-6,once,CASSAYATGGYSPLHF,TGTGCCAGCAGCGCCTACGCGACAGGGGGCTATTCACCCCTCCACTTT
TRBV5-1,TRBD1,15,TRBJ2-3,NA,CASSRRDREGDTQYF,TGCGCCAGCAGCCGCAGGGACAGGGAGGGAGATACGCAGTATTTT
TRBV4-3,NA,15,TRBJ2-3,NA,CASSQGPLITDTQYF,TGCGCCAGCAGCCAAGGTCCACTTATCACAGATACGCAGTATTTT
TRBV14,NA,14,TRBJ1-6,NA,CASSHHRENSPLHF,TGTGCCAGCAGCCACCACAGGGAAAATTCACCCCTCCACTTT
TRBV9,NA,13,TRBJ1-5,once,CASSPPGDQPQHF,TGTGCCAGCAGCCCCCCGGGAGATCAGCCCCAGCATTTT
TRBV2,TRBD1,14,TRBJ2-5,NA,CASRVDRGRETQYF,TGTGCCAGCAGGGTAGACAGGGGGCGAGAGACCCAGTACTTC